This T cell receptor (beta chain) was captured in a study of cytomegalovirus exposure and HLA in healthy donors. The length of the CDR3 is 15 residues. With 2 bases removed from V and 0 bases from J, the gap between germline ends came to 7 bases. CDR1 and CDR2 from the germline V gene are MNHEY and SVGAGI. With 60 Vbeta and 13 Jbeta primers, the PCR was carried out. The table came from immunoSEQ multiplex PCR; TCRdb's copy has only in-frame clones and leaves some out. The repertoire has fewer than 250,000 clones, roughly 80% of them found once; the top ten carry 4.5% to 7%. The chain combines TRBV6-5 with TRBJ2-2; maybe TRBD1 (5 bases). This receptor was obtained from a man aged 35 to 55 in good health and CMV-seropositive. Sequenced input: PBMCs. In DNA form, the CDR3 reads TGTGCCAGCAGTTACGGCAGGGCGAACACCGGGGAGCTGTTTTTT. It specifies CASSYGRANTGELFF.